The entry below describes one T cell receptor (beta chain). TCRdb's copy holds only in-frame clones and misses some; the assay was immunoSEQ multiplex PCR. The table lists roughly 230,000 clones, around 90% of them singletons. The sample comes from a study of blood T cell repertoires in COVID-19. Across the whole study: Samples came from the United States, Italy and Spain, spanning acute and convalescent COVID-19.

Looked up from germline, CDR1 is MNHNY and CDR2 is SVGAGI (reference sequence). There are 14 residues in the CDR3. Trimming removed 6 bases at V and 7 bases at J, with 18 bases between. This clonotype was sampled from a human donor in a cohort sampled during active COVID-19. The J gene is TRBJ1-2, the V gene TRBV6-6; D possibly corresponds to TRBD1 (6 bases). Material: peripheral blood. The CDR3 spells CASSRTERVSGYTF. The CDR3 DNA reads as TGTGCCAGCAGCCGGACAGAGAGGGTTAGTGGCTACACCTTC.